This TCR beta chain was sequenced in a study of T cells expressing NK-cell markers. Study-wide context: Of eight sequenced donors, seven were HCMV-seropositive and one HCMV-seronegative. Findings and caveats of the study: Also leading the CD3+CD56-NKG2C+ fraction in a handful of donors were these clonotypes.

A word on this clonotype: Its antigen is not known.

TCRdb reprocessed the 5' RACE reads and stores each CDR3 protein as one record, lacking DNA. The sample has roughly 380,000 distinct CDR3 sequences, and its top ten clones hold around 4.9%. Germline loops: CDR1 MGHDK, CDR2 SYGVNS. The CDR3 is 15 residues long. Material: blood T cells: a sorted CD56 or NKG2C T cell subset, CD4+ or CD8+ T cells, or bulk PBMC T cells (not recorded which). V gene TRBV25-1 combines with J gene TRBJ1-2; TCRdb outputs TRBD1, but without DNA this stays unchecked. This receptor was identified in a man aged 18-75 years in good health. The CDR3 loop reads CASSDFRQGKYGYTF.